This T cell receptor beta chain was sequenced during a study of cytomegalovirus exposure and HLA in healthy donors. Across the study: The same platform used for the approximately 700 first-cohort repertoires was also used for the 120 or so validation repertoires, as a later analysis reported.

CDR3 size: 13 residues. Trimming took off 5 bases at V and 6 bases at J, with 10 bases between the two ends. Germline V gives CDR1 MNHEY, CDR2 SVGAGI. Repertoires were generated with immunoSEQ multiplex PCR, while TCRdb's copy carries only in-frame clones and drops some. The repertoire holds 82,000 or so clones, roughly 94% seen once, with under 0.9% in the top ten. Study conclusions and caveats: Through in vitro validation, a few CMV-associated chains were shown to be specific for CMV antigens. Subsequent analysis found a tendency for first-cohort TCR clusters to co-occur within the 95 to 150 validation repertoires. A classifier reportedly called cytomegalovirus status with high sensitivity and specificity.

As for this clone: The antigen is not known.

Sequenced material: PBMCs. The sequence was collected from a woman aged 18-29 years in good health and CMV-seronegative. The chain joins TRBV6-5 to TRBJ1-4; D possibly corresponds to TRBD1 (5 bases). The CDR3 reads CASSRQRDEKLFF. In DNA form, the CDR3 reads TGTGCCAGCAGTAGACAGCGGGATGAAAAACTGTTTTTT.